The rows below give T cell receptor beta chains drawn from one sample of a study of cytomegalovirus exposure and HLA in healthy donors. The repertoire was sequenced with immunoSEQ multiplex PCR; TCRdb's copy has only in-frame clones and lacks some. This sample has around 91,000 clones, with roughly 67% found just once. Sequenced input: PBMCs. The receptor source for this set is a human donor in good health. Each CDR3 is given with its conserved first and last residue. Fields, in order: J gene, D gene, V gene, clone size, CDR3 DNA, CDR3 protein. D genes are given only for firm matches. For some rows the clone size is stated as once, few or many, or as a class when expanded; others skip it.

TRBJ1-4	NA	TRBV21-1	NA	TGTGCCAGCAGCTTGCCTGTCCAGGGGGCGGTAGGTGAAAAACTGTTTTTT	CASSLPVQGAVGEKLFF
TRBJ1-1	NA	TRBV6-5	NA	TGTGCCAGCAGCTCAAGACGGGGAAACACTGAAGCTTTCTTT	CASSSRRGNTEAFF
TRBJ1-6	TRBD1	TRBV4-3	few	TGCGCCAGCAGCCAAGATCCCCGGACAGGGGTGGGTTCACCCCTCCACTTT	CASSQDPRTGVGSPLHF
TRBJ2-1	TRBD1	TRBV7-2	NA	TGTGCCAGCAGCTTAGCGGGACAGGGCATAGGGAAGCAGTTCTTC	CASSLAGQGIGKQFF
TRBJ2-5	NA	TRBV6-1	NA	TGTGCCAGCAGTATACAGAGCCCTCAAGAGACCCAGTACTTC	CASSIQSPQETQYF
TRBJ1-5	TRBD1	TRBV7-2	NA	TGTGCCAGCAGCCTAGGGACAGGGTCTCAGCCCCAGCATTTT	CASSLGTGSQPQHF
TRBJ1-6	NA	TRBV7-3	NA	TGTGCCAGCAGCTTCTCCAGAGTGGGGAGTTCACCCCTCCACTTT	CASSFSRVGSSPLHF
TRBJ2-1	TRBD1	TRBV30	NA	TGTGCCTGGAGGGAAACAGGGGGCTGGGGCAATGAGCAGTTCTTC	CAWRETGGWGNEQFF
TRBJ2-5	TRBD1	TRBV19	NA	TGTGCCAGTAGTGACCTGGGACAGGGATCGGGGGAGACCCAGTACTTC	CASSDLGQGSGETQYF
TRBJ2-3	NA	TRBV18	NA	TGTGCCAGCTCACCACCGGGGAGTTACACAGATACGCAGTATTTT	CASSPPGSYTDTQYF
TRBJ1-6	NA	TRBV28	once	TGTGCCAGCAGTTTCCCCCGACAGAGCTATAATTCACCCCTCCACTTT	CASSFPRQSYNSPLHF
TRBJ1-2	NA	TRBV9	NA	TGTGCCAGCAGCGTAGAACAGGGACCCAACTATGGCTACACCTTC	CASSVEQGPNYGYTF
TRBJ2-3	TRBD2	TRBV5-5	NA	TGTGCCAGCAGCTTGGTTCCGGCGGGGGGGCTGTCCGATACGCAGTATTTT	CASSLVPAGGLSDTQYF
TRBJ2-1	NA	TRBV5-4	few	TGTGCCAGCAGCTTGACAGGGAATGAGCAGTTCTTC	CASSLTGNEQFF
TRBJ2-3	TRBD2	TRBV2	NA	TGTGCCAGCAGGGGAGATAGCGGGGGCAGCACAGATACGCAGTATTTT	CASRGDSGGSTDTQYF
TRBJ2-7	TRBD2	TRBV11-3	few	TGTGCCAGCGAGTCGGGGGGGAGGAGCTCCTACGAGCAGTACTTC	CASESGGRSSYEQYF
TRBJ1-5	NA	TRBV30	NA	TGTGCCTGGAGCGAGCATAGCAATCAGCCCCAGCATTTT	CAWSEHSNQPQHF
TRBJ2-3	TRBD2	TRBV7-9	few	TGTGCCAGCAGCTTACCCGCTAGCGGGGGGACCACAGATACGCAGTATTTT	CASSLPASGGTTDTQYF
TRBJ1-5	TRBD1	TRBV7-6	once	TGTGCCAGCAGCTTAGAAAAAGACAGGGGGCTCGTAGGACAGCCCCAGCATTTT	CASSLEKDRGLVGQPQHF
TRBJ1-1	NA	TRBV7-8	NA	TGTGCCAGCAGCTTAGGGGGGCCGAGGACTGAAGCTTTCTTT	CASSLGGPRTEAFF
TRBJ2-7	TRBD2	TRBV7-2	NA	TGTGCCAGCAGCCATACTAGCGGGGGTTACTCCTACGAGCAGTACTTC	CASSHTSGGYSYEQYF
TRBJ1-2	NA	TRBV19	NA	TGTGCCAGTAGTATCTCCGGGACACTGGGCTACACCTTC	CASSISGTLGYTF
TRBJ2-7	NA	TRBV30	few	TGTGCCTGGAGTGCCTGGACATACTCCTACGAGCAGTACTTC	CAWSAWTYSYEQYF